This TCR beta chain was documented in a study of cytomegalovirus exposure and HLA in healthy donors. Profiling relied on immunoSEQ multiplex PCR, and the TCRdb table lists in-frame clones only, not all of them. The data hold under 150,000 clones, with more than 75% observed a single time. Looked up from germline, CDR1 is SGHNT and CDR2 is YYREEE (reference sequence). There are 15 residues in the CDR3. The V gene end was trimmed by 1 base and the J gene end by 6 bases; junction bases not matched to a gene: 3. Study conclusions and caveats: Cytomegalovirus-associated status was assigned to around 160 TCR beta chains.

As to this clone: What it recognizes is unknown.

Sequenced sample: PBMCs. The sequence derives from a young man in good health and CMV-seropositive. This chain joins TRBV5-4 and TRBJ2-1, with 11 positions matching TRBD2. CDR3 amino acids: CASSLHTSGGNEQFF. The CDR3, as DNA: TGTGCCAGCAGCTTGCATACTAGCGGGGGCAATGAGCAGTTCTTC.